This TCR beta chain appears in the sequencing data of a study of control samples from healthy donors and cancer patients. Assay: immunoSEQ multiplex PCR; the TCRdb copy retains only in-frame clones and omits some. The table shows some 66,000 clones, with approximately 85% occurring only once. As to this clone: This sample includes further DNA sequences coding for the same CDR3.

CDR1 and CDR2 from the germline V gene are LNHDA and SQIVND (reference sequence). The CDR3 has 15 amino acids. The V end lost 3 bases, the J end lost 0 bases, and 11 bases lay between the germline ends. The origin of this receptor is a middle-aged man in good health. Input material: blood. The chain links TRBV19 to TRBJ1-1, with TRBD1 as a possible D gene (5 bases). The DNA of the CDR3 is TGTGCCAGTAGTATTCGCGACAGATTGAACACTGAAGCTTTCTTT. Amino acid sequence: CASSIRDRLNTEAFF.